This T cell receptor (beta chain) was observed in a study of OX40 agonist ivuxolimab in advanced cancers. Findings and caveats of the study: The study found that CD8+ T cells averaged more expanded clones than CD4+.

Assay: immunoSEQ multiplex PCR; the TCRdb copy retains only in-frame clones and omits some. The table includes about 21,000 clones, 75% to 85% detected once. On this clone: Its antigen is unidentified.

V was trimmed by 6 bases and J by 6 bases, leaving 8 bases between them. The length of the CDR3 is 12 residues. CDR1 and CDR2 (germline): MNHEY, SVGAGI. This material consisted of CD4+ or CD8+ T cells sorted from blood, taken in a trial of the OX40 agonist ivuxolimab. The source of this sequence is an adult with an advanced solid tumor such as melanoma, head and neck, liver or kidney cancer. The chain couples TRBV6-5 to TRBJ1-4; tentatively, D is TRBD1 (5 bases). This CDR3 is CASSRADEKLFF. The CDR3 DNA follows: TGTGCCAGCAGCAGGGCGGATGAAAAACTGTTTTTT.